This TCR beta chain is drawn from a study of spatial heterogeneity in lung cancer. Study as a whole: The average appearance count of each unique TCR and UMI combination in raw reads was more than 9.5.

This clonotype was detected ten times or more. No antigen is known for it. Time point in this sample: sample taken at primary tumor resection. The donors comprised around 76 untreated early-stage non-small cell lung cancer patients. The study's findings and limits: Counts of expanded intratumoral alpha and beta TCRs tracked tumor mutation counts.

The V end lost 1 base, the J end lost 10 bases, and 8 bases lay between the germline ends. CDR1 SGHTA and CDR2 FQGNSA come from the germline V gene. The CDR3 loop spans 13 amino acids. Every cDNA TCR molecule received its own unique molecular identifier. TCRdb redid the calling of the 5' RACE reads with MiXCR, one entry per CDR3 protein. This table has more than 1,500 distinct CDR3 sequences, 4% to 5.5% appearing once. The TCR was taken from a male donor with early-stage non-small cell lung cancer. The source material was lung tumor tissue, sampled at surgery. V is TRBV7-2 and J is TRBJ2-6; weak D call: TRBD2 (5 bases). The CDR3 bases are TGTGCCAGCAGCTTAGTTGGAGGAAACGTCCTGACTTTC. Protein product: CASSLVGGNVLTF.